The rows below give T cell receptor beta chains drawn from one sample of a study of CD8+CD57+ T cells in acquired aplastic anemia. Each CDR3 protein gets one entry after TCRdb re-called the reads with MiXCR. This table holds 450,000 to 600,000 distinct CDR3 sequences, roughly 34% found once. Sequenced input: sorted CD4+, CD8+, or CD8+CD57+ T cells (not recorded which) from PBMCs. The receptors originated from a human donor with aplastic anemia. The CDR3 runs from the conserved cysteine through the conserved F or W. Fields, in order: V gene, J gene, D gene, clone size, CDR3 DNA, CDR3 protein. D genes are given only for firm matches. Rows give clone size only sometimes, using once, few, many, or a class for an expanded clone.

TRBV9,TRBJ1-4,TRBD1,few,TGTGCCAGCACCCCGGGACAGACTAATGAAAAACTGTTTTTT,CASTPGQTNEKLFF
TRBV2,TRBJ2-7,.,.,TGTGCCAGCAGTGAGGCACGAAACTACGAGCAGTACTTC,CASSEARNYEQYF
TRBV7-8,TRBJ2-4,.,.,TGTGCCAGCAGCTTAAATGGGCTGAGTGTCATTCAGTACTTC,CASSLNGLSVIQYF
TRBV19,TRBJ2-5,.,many,TGTGCCAGTACCCAGACAGGAGCTTACCAAGAGACCCAGTACTTC,CASTQTGAYQETQYF
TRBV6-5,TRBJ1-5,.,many,TGTGCCAGCAGTTACCTGGGGGCCCAGCATTTT,CASSYLGAQHF
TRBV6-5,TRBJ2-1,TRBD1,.,TGTGCCAGCAGTTACTCCAAATTAGGGACAGGGGAGTTCTTC,CASSYSKLGTGEFF
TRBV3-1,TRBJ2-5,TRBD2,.,TGTGCCAGCAGCCAAGATCAGGGGACTAGTGCACAAGAGACCCAGTACTTC,CASSQDQGTSAQETQYF
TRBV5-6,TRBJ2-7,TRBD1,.,TGTGCCAGCAGCTTGATCGACAGGGGGTTCCACGAGCAGTACTTC,CASSLIDRGFHEQYF
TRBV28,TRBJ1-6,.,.,TGTGCCAGCAGTTTTTCCCCGACACCCTATAATTCACCCCTCCACTTT,CASSFSPTPYNSPLHF
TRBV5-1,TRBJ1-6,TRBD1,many,TGCGCCAGCAGCTGGGGACAGGGTAATTCACCCCTCCACTTT,CASSWGQGNSPLHF
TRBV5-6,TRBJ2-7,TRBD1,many,TGTGCCAGCAGCTTGGGGGACAGAGACGAGCAGTACTTC,CASSLGDRDEQYF
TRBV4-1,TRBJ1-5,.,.,TGCGCCAGCAGCCAAGAAACAGGCTTGGTAAATCAGCCCCAGCATTTT,CASSQETGLVNQPQHF
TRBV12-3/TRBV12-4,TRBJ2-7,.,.,TGTGCCAGCATGGGGAACAGGGCTCTCAACGAGCAGTACTTC,CASMGNRALNEQYF
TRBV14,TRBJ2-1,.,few,TGTGCCAGCAGTCACGGGGTCGTCCGGGGCCAGATGGGCAATGAGCAGTTCTTC,CASSHGVVRGQMGNEQFF
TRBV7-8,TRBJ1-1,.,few,TGTGCCAGCAGCGGGCGGGGGGGCCCGGGCACTGAAGCTTTCTTT,CASSGRGGPGTEAFF
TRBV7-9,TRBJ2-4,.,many,TGTGCCAGCAGCCCCGGACAGAAAAACATTCAGTACTTC,CASSPGQKNIQYF
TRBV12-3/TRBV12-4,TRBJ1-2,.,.,TGTGCCAGCAGTACGAGCAACTATGGCTACGCCTTC,CASSTSNYGYAF
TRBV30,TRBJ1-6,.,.,TGTGCCTGGAGTTTGGACCGGCGAGGCAATTCACCCCTCCACTTT,CAWSLDRRGNSPLHF
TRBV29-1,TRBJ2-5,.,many,TGCAGCGTTACCCGGACAGGGCGGGAGGAGACCCAGTACTTC,CSVTRTGREETQYF
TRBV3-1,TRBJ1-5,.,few,TGTGCCAGCAGCCGCCGAAATAGCAATCAGCCCCAGCATTTT,CASSRRNSNQPQHF
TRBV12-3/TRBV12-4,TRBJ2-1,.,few,TGTGCCAGCACCCTTGCTAGCTCCCCCTACAATGAGCAGTTCTTC,CASTLASSPYNEQFF
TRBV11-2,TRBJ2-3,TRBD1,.,TGTGCCAGCAGCTCACAAAAACAGACAGGGGAAACAGATACGCAGTATTTT,CASSSQKQTGETDTQYF
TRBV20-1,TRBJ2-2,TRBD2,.,TGCAGTGCCCCGAGTAGCGGGCCGAACACCGGGGAGCTGTTTTTT,CSAPSSGPNTGELFF
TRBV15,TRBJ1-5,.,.,TGTGCCACCTGCAGGGACAGCAATCAGCCCCAGCATTTT,CATCRDSNQPQHF
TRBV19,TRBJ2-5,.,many,TGTGCCAGTACTCCAGGAGGCGAGACCCAGTACTTC,CASTPGGETQYF
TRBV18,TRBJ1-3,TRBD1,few,TGTGCCAGCTCACCGGGACAGTCCTCTGGAAACACCATATATTTT,CASSPGQSSGNTIYF
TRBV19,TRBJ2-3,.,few,TGTGCCAGTAAAGGGGCGCGAGATACGCAGTATTTT,CASKGARDTQYF
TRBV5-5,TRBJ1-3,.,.,TGTGCCAGCAGCTTGGACAGGGCCTATTCTGGAAACACCATATATTTT,CASSLDRAYSGNTIYF
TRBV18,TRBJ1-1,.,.,TGTGCCAGCTCACCGGAGATTCGGGCTTTCTTT,CASSPEIRAFF
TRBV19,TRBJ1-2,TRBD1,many,TGTGCCAGTAGTAGGGGGACAGAAACGGCTAACTATGGCTACACCTTC,CASSRGTETANYGYTF
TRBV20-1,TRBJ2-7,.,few,TGCAGTGCTAGATCACAGGGCACCTACGAGCAGTACTTC,CSARSQGTYEQYF
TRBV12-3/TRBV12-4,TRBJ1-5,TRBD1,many,TGTGCCAGCAGTCCGCCGGGACAGGGATATCAGCCCCAGCATTTT,CASSPPGQGYQPQHF
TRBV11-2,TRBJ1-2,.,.,TGTGCCAGCAGCCTTGACTACGGACTTACCCCTAACTATGGCTACACCTTC,CASSLDYGLTPNYGYTF
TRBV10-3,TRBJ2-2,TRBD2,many,TGTGCCATCAGCCTAGCGGAGAACACCGGGGAGCTGTTTTTT,CAISLAENTGELFF
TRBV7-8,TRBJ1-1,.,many,TGTGCCAGCAGCACCCGACTGAACACTGAAGCTTTCTTT,CASSTRLNTEAFF
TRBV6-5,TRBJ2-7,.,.,TGTGCCAGCAGTTATCAACTGCCGTACGAGCAGTACTTC,CASSYQLPYEQYF
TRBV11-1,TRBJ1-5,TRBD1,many,TGTGCCAGCAGCTTAGGGGGACAGGGGAATCAGCCCCAGCATTTT,CASSLGGQGNQPQHF
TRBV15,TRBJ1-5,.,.,TGTGCCACCATGGCGCAGTATAGCAATCAGCCCCAGCATTTT,CATMAQYSNQPQHF